These T cell receptor beta chains were read from a single sample in a study of cytomegalovirus exposure and HLA in healthy donors. Assay used: immunoSEQ multiplex PCR; TCRdb lists only in-frame clones, some missing. The sample has approximately 150,000 clones, 75% to 85% seen once. Specimen: PBMCs. Every receptor here comes from a woman aged 50 to 60 in good health and CMV-seropositive. Each CDR3 is given with its conserved first and last residue. A D gene is named only where the DNA matches it firmly. Clone size appears in some rows only: once, few, many, or a class for an expanded clone.

CDR3 length: 13; clone size: .; J gene: TRBJ2-7; D gene: TRBD1; V gene: TRBV6-1; CDR3 DNA: TGTGCCACCTCCGGGACAGGGGCCTACGAGCAGTACTTC; CDR3 protein: CATSGTGAYEQYF
CDR3 length: 12; clone size: .; J gene: TRBJ1-5; D gene: .; V gene: TRBV6-6; CDR3 DNA: TGTGCCAGCACCGCAGGGGAACAGCCCCAGCATTTT; CDR3 protein: CASTAGEQPQHF
CDR3 length: 14; clone size: once; J gene: TRBJ2-1; D gene: TRBD1; V gene: TRBV19; CDR3 DNA: TGTGCCACCAGTACAGGGGAGAACTACAATGAGCAGTTCTTC; CDR3 protein: CATSTGENYNEQFF
CDR3 length: 17; clone size: .; J gene: TRBJ2-5; D gene: TRBD2; V gene: TRBV18; CDR3 DNA: TGTGCCAGCTCACCGAGGACTAGCGGGGGGCGGAGAGAGACCCAGTACTTC; CDR3 protein: CASSPRTSGGRRETQYF
CDR3 length: 15; clone size: .; J gene: TRBJ1-5; D gene: .; V gene: TRBV6-5; CDR3 DNA: TGTGCCAGCAGTTACTCGGCGGAGCTCAATCAGCCCCAGCATTTT; CDR3 protein: CASSYSAELNQPQHF
CDR3 length: 17; clone size: once; J gene: TRBJ1-6; D gene: TRBD1; V gene: TRBV12-5; CDR3 DNA: TGTGCTAGTGGTTTGGTACGGACAGGGCGCTATAATTCACCCCTCCACTTT; CDR3 protein: CASGLVRTGRYNSPLHF
CDR3 length: 19; clone size: once; J gene: TRBJ2-1; D gene: TRBD2; V gene: TRBV13; CDR3 DNA: TGTGCCAGCAGCCAAGAGCTAGCGGGGGGTTTAACCTCCTACAATGAGCAGTTCTTC; CDR3 protein: CASSQELAGGLTSYNEQFF
CDR3 length: 13; clone size: few; J gene: TRBJ2-2; D gene: .; V gene: TRBV5-1; CDR3 DNA: TGCGCCAGCAGCTCCACGAACACCGGGGAGCTGTTTTTT; CDR3 protein: CASSSTNTGELFF
CDR3 length: 15; clone size: .; J gene: TRBJ2-1; D gene: TRBD2; V gene: TRBV5-8; CDR3 DNA: TGTGCCAGCAGCTTGCGGGGGGGCTTTGGCAATGAGCAGTTCTTC; CDR3 protein: CASSLRGGFGNEQFF
CDR3 length: 15; clone size: few; J gene: TRBJ2-1; D gene: TRBD2; V gene: TRBV6-4; CDR3 DNA: TGTGCCAGCAGTCTAGCGGGGGGGCCTTTCGATGAGCAGTTCTTC; CDR3 protein: CASSLAGGPFDEQFF
CDR3 length: 17; clone size: .; J gene: TRBJ2-1; D gene: TRBD1; V gene: TRBV11-2; CDR3 DNA: TGTGCCAGCAGCCCCGTGACAGGGAGTAGGAACTACAATGAGCAGTTCTTC; CDR3 protein: CASSPVTGSRNYNEQFF
CDR3 length: 12; clone size: .; J gene: TRBJ2-4; D gene: .; V gene: TRBV19; CDR3 DNA: TGTGCCAGTAACAGCGCCAAAAACATTCAGTACTTC; CDR3 protein: CASNSAKNIQYF
CDR3 length: 16; clone size: .; J gene: TRBJ1-4; D gene: TRBD1; V gene: TRBV19; CDR3 DNA: TGTGCCAGTAGTCCGCGATACAGGGGGCGTGAAGAAAAACTGTTTTTT; CDR3 protein: CASSPRYRGREEKLFF
CDR3 length: 13; clone size: .; J gene: TRBJ1-2; D gene: TRBD1; V gene: TRBV7-9; CDR3 DNA: TGTGCCAGCAGCCGGGGGACAGTCTATGGCTACACCTTC; CDR3 protein: CASSRGTVYGYTF
CDR3 length: 14; clone size: .; J gene: TRBJ2-3; D gene: .; V gene: TRBV5-1; CDR3 DNA: TGCGCCAGCAGTGAGGCTCCTAGCACAGATACGCAGTATTTT; CDR3 protein: CASSEAPSTDTQYF
CDR3 length: 14; clone size: .; J gene: TRBJ2-7; D gene: .; V gene: TRBV10-1; CDR3 DNA: TGCGCCAGCAGTGGGGGGGACGGGGGCTACGAGCAGTACTTC; CDR3 protein: CASSGGDGGYEQYF
CDR3 length: 13; clone size: .; J gene: TRBJ1-1; D gene: .; V gene: TRBV11-2; CDR3 DNA: TGTGCCAGCAGCTTAAACAAGGGGACTGAAGCTTTCTTT; CDR3 protein: CASSLNKGTEAFF
CDR3 length: 14; clone size: .; J gene: TRBJ2-7; D gene: .; V gene: TRBV2; CDR3 DNA: TGTGCCAGCAGTGTCTCTAAAACTACGAGCGAGCAGTACTTC; CDR3 protein: CASSVSKTTSEQYF
CDR3 length: 17; clone size: .; J gene: TRBJ2-2; D gene: .; V gene: TRBV5-4; CDR3 DNA: TGTGCCAGCAGCTTGGGTTCGGTCTTCCCCGGGGCCGGGGAGCTGTTTTTT; CDR3 protein: CASSLGSVFPGAGELFF
CDR3 length: 17; clone size: few; J gene: TRBJ1-3; D gene: .; V gene: TRBV4-2; CDR3 DNA: TGTGCCAGCAGCCAAGAAATGAACAGCCTATATGGAAACACCATATATTTT; CDR3 protein: CASSQEMNSLYGNTIYF
CDR3 length: 15; clone size: .; J gene: TRBJ2-5; D gene: TRBD2; V gene: TRBV29-1; CDR3 DNA: TGCAGCGCTACGGCGGGACTAGCGCGTGTGGAGACCCAGTACTTC; CDR3 protein: CSATAGLARVETQYF
CDR3 length: 16; clone size: .; J gene: TRBJ1-2; D gene: .; V gene: TRBV2; CDR3 DNA: TGTGCCAGCAGTGAGGAGTCAACTCGAGCTAACTATGGCTACACCTTC; CDR3 protein: CASSEESTRANYGYTF
CDR3 length: 15; clone size: .; J gene: TRBJ2-1; D gene: TRBD2; V gene: TRBV9; CDR3 DNA: TGTGCCAGCACGGCGAGCGGGGTAACCTACAATGAGCAGTTCTTC; CDR3 protein: CASTASGVTYNEQFF
CDR3 length: 17; clone size: .; J gene: TRBJ2-3; D gene: .; V gene: TRBV5-1; CDR3 DNA: TGCGCCAGCAGCTTGGTCCTGAGGGGGGGGGACACAGATACGCAGTATTTT; CDR3 protein: CASSLVLRGGDTDTQYF
CDR3 length: 17; clone size: few; J gene: TRBJ1-6; D gene: .; V gene: TRBV13; CDR3 DNA: TGTGCCAGCAGCTTTTCAAACAGGTGGTCCTATAATTCACCCCTCCACTTT; CDR3 protein: CASSFSNRWSYNSPLHF
CDR3 length: 13; clone size: .; J gene: TRBJ1-1; D gene: TRBD1; V gene: TRBV6-6; CDR3 DNA: TGTGCCAGCAGTCTATTCGACAGGGGCGCTGCTTTCTTT; CDR3 protein: CASSLFDRGAAFF
CDR3 length: 13; clone size: .; J gene: TRBJ2-4; D gene: .; V gene: TRBV30; CDR3 DNA: TGTGCCTGGAGTTCCCCTAGCCGGGGCATTCAGTACTTC; CDR3 protein: CAWSSPSRGIQYF
CDR3 length: 16; clone size: .; J gene: TRBJ2-2; D gene: .; V gene: TRBV27; CDR3 DNA: TGTGCCAGCAGTTTAAGGGGGTTCGCGAACACCGGGGAGCTGTTTTTT; CDR3 protein: CASSLRGFANTGELFF
CDR3 length: 14; clone size: .; J gene: TRBJ2-7; D gene: .; V gene: TRBV19; CDR3 DNA: TGTGCCAGTAGTATTCGCGGGGCCGCCTACGAGCAGTACTTC; CDR3 protein: CASSIRGAAYEQYF
CDR3 length: 14; clone size: .; J gene: TRBJ2-5; D gene: .; V gene: TRBV27; CDR3 DNA: TGTGCCAGCAGTACCCGACCGACTCAAGAGACCCAGTACTTC; CDR3 protein: CASSTRPTQETQYF
CDR3 length: 17; clone size: .; J gene: TRBJ2-3; D gene: TRBD2; V gene: TRBV5-1; CDR3 DNA: TGCGCCAGCAGCTTGAAGGCTAGCGGGGGAAACACAGATACGCAGTATTTT; CDR3 protein: CASSLKASGGNTDTQYF
CDR3 length: 14; clone size: once; J gene: TRBJ1-1; D gene: TRBD1; V gene: TRBV5-1; CDR3 DNA: TGCGCCAGCAGCTTGGTTCAGGGGGACACTGAAGCTTTCTTT; CDR3 protein: CASSLVQGDTEAFF
CDR3 length: 11; clone size: few; J gene: TRBJ2-3; D gene: .; V gene: TRBV27; CDR3 DNA: TGTGCCAGCACTAGCACAGATACGCAGTATTTT; CDR3 protein: CASTSTDTQYF
CDR3 length: 14; clone size: .; J gene: TRBJ2-3; D gene: .; V gene: TRBV6-4; CDR3 DNA: TGTGCCAGCAGCCATAGCGACGGCACAGATACGCAGTATTTT; CDR3 protein: CASSHSDGTDTQYF
CDR3 length: 14; clone size: .; J gene: TRBJ1-6; D gene: .; V gene: TRBV19; CDR3 DNA: TGTGCCAGTAGTTGTCCCGCGAGTAATTCACCCCTCCACTTT; CDR3 protein: CASSCPASNSPLHF
CDR3 length: 13; clone size: once; J gene: TRBJ1-1; D gene: .; V gene: TRBV4-2; CDR3 DNA: TGTGCCAGCAGCCAAGATTGGGCGGGTGAAGCTTTCTTT; CDR3 protein: CASSQDWAGEAFF
CDR3 length: 14; clone size: .; J gene: TRBJ1-6; D gene: TRBD1; V gene: TRBV6-5; CDR3 DNA: TGTGCCAGCAGCTCCGGACAGGGTACCTCACCCCTCCACTTT; CDR3 protein: CASSSGQGTSPLHF